The rows below give T cell receptor beta chains drawn from one sample of a study of response to subunit inactivated influenza vaccine. TCRdb itself ran the RT-PCR reads through MiXCR, one entry per CDR3 protein. The table lists over 650,000 distinct CDR3 sequences, less than 20% of them singletons. The sample was PBMCs from blood, taken around 5 days after vaccination. These receptors originate from a man aged 50-59 years who received an inactivated influenza vaccine. Each CDR3 is given with its conserved first and last residue. Each record gives: clone size, D gene, J gene, V gene, CDR3 DNA, CDR3 protein. The D gene is left open where the match is weak. Size is stated for part of the rows, as once, few or many counts, or as a class when the clone is expanded.

>many|TRBD1|TRBJ1-5|TRBV20-1
TGCAGTGCTAGACAACCGGGACAGGAGTATCAGCCCCAGCATTTT
CSARQPGQEYQPQHF
>.|.|TRBJ2-7|TRBV27
TGTGCCAGCAGTCCGTCCGGGGACCCACGGTATCAGGAGCAGTACTTC
CASSPSGDPRYQEQYF
>.|.|TRBJ2-5|TRBV12-3/TRBV12-4
TGTGCCAGCAGTTTTTATGGTGGGGGCCAGACCCAGTACTTC
CASSFYGGGQTQYF
>few|TRBD2|TRBJ2-1|TRBV7-2
TGTGCCAGCAGCTTATTATCTCTAGCGGTTTACAATGAGCAGTTCTTC
CASSLLSLAVYNEQFF
>few|.|TRBJ2-3|TRBV20-1
TGCAGTGCTAGCATTCCGGGGGCCTCCTTCGGGACGCAGTATTTT
CSASIPGASFGTQYF
>many|TRBD1|TRBJ1-5|TRBV9
TGTGCCAGCAGCGTCAGAGACAGGGTACGTCAGCCCCAGCATTTT
CASSVRDRVRQPQHF
>few|TRBD1|TRBJ1-5|TRBV19
TGTGCCGTGGACAGGGGGAGGAATCAGCCCCAGCATTTT
CAVDRGRNQPQHF
>many|.|TRBJ1-1|TRBV29-1
TGCAGCGTTGGAGACCCGAACACTGAAGCTTTCTTT
CSVGDPNTEAFF
>.|TRBD2|TRBJ2-3|TRBV5-6
TGTGCCAGCAGCTTCCCCCTTTTAGCGGGAGGTAACAGAGATACGCAGTATTTT
CASSFPLLAGGNRDTQYF
>.|TRBD2|TRBJ2-5|TRBV20-1
TGCAGTGCTCTAGGACTAGATAGCCAAGAGACCCAGTACTTC
CSALGLDSQETQYF
>few|TRBD1|TRBJ1-5|TRBV5-6
TGTGCCAGCAGCTTGCGGAGGACAGGGGGACAATTCGCCTCCCCGCCCCAGCATTTT
CASSLRRTGGQFASPPQHF
>.|TRBD2|TRBJ2-1|TRBV11-1
TGTGCCAGCAGTAATAGCGGGTCGGGGAATATACGCTACAATGAGCAGTTCTTC
CASSNSGSGNIRYNEQFF
>few|.|TRBJ2-3|TRBV5-1
TGCGCCAGCAGCTTTCCAGGGGGGACTAGCACAGATACGCAGTATTTT
CASSFPGGTSTDTQYF
>few|TRBD2|TRBJ2-7|TRBV19
TGTGCCAGTAGTAGTCTAGCGGGAAGCTACGAGCAGTACTTC
CASSSLAGSYEQYF
>.|TRBD2|TRBJ2-1|TRBV4-3
TGCGCCAGCAGCCCTGGGACTAGCCCCCTCTACAATGAGCAGTTCTTC
CASSPGTSPLYNEQFF
>.|.|TRBJ2-1|TRBV6-1
TGTGCCAGCAACGACCGGAGGGGGGGATTATACAATGAGCAGTTCTTC
CASNDRRGGLYNEQFF
>few|.|TRBJ1-1|TRBV5-1
TGCGCCAGCAGCAGGATGGGGGGACGGATGAGCACTGAAGCTTTCTTT
CASSRMGGRMSTEAFF
>.|.|TRBJ2-7|TRBV20-1
TGCAGTGCCAGGGCCCAGGGCTCCCAGTCCGAGCAGTACTTC
CSARAQGSQSEQYF
>.|.|TRBJ2-1|TRBV24-1
TGTGCCACCAGTCCCGGGGCCACGACCCTCAATGAGCAGTTCTTC
CATSPGATTLNEQFF
>few|.|TRBJ1-6|TRBV20-1
TGCAGTGCTAGAGATTCAGGCCAGGGGAATTCACCCCTCCACTTT
CSARDSGQGNSPLHF
>few|.|TRBJ1-6|TRBV12-3/TRBV12-4
TGTGCCAGCAGTTTCAACGGGCCGAATTCACCCCTCCACTTT
CASSFNGPNSPLHF
>many|TRBD2|TRBJ2-1|TRBV30
TGTGCCTGGAGTGTCCCGGGACTAGTAACCTACAATGAGCAGTTCTTC
CAWSVPGLVTYNEQFF
>.|TRBD1|TRBJ1-1|TRBV3-1
TGTGCCAGCAGCCAAGATCTGCAGGGGGGGAACACTGAAGCTTTCTTT
CASSQDLQGGNTEAFF
>.|.|TRBJ2-7|TRBV12-3/TRBV12-4
TGTGCCAGCAGTTTAGCCCCACCCTACGAGCAGTACTTC
CASSLAPPYEQYF
>once|.|TRBJ1-2|TRBV6-6
TGTGCCAGCAGTCCCGGGCGCCAAAGAGGCTACACCTTC
CASSPGRQRGYTF
>few|TRBD2|TRBJ2-7|TRBV6-5
TGTGCCAGCAGTTACTCGGGGAGGGGTCTCCTAAGGAACGAGCAGTACTTC
CASSYSGRGLLRNEQYF
>few|TRBD2|TRBJ2-3|TRBV6-1
TGTGCCAGCAGGACCGGCGGGAGCGGGACAGATACGCAGTATTTT
CASRTGGSGTDTQYF